The clone carrying this T cell receptor (beta chain) occurred once. Its cognate antigen is unknown. This table comes from immunoSEQ multiplex PCR, and its TCRdb copy is limited to in-frame clones, with some not included. Of approximately 42,000 clones listed, roughly 81% were seen once; the top ten hold more than 0.35%. CDR3 length: 12 residues. Germline V gives CDR1 MNHEY, CDR2 SVGAGI. V was clipped by 2 bases and J by 4 bases, with 5 bases between them. The source of the sample is a study of STAT3 mutations in large granular lymphocyte leukemia. Study-level background: Over half of T-LGLL patients had one or more immunosuppressive regimens.

Overall study results and limits: At least one immunodominant TCR beta clonotype appeared in every T-cell large granular lymphocyte leukemia patient. Differing intervals and regimens complicate linking therapy response to clone burden. Clonal expansion was inferred from samples taken at other timepoints.

Sequences were obtained from PBMCs. The chain links TRBV6-5 to TRBJ1-1; the D is unclear. The sequence came from a human donor with T large granular lymphocyte leukemia. Some clones in this sample may be carry-over from other donors' samples. The CDR3 is CASSYGSTEAFF. The CDR3 bases are TGTGCCAGCAGTTACGGGAGCACTGAAGCTTTCTTT.